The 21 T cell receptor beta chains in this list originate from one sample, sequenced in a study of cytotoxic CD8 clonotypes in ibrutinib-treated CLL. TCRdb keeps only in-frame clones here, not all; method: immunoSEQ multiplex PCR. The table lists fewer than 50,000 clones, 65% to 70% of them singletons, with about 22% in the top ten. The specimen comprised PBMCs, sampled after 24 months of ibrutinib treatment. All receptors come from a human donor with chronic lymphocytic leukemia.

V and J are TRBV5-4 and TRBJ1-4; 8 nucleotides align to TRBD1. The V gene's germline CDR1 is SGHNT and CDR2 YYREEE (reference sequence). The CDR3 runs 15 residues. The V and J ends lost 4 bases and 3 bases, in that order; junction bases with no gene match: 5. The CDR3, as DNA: TGTGCCAGCAGCCTCCGGACAGGGTCTAATGAAAAACTGTTTTTT. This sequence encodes CASSLRTGSNEKLFF.

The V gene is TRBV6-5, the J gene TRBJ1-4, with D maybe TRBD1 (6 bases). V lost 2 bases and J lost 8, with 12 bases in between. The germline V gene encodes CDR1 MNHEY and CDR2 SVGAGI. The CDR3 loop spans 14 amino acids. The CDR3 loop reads CASSYLAGDEKLFF. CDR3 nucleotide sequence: TGTGCCAGCAGTTACCTGGCAGGGGACGAAAAACTGTTTTTT.

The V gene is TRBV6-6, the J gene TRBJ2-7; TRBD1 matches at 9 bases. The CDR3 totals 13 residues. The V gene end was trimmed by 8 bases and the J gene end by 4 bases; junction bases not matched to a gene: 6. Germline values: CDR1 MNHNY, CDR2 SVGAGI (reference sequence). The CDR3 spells CASRRTGVYEQYF. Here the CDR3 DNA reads TGTGCCAGCCGGCGGACAGGGGTATACGAGCAGTACTTC.

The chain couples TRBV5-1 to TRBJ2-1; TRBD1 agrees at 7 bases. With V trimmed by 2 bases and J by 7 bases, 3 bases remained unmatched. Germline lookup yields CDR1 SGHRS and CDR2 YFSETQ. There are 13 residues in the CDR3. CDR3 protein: CASSFPRGNEQFF. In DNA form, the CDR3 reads TGCGCCAGCAGCTTTCCCAGGGGGAATGAGCAGTTCTTC.

The CDR3 coding sequence is TGCGCCAGCAGCTTGGATACGGGTGGCTACACCTTC. Encoded protein: CASSLDTGGYTF. This rearrangement joins TRBV5-1 to TRBJ1-2; D gene uncertain. Trimming cost V 0 bases and J 7 bases, with 7 bases left between them. Germline V gene lookup returns CDR1 SGHRS and CDR2 YFSETQ. The CDR3 totals 12 residues.

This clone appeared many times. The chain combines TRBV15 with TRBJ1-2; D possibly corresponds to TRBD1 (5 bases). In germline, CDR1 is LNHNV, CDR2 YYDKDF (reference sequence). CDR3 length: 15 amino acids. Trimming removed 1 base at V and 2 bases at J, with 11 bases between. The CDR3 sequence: CATSRVGGANYGYTF. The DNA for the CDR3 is TGTGCCACCAGCAGAGTTGGAGGGGCGAACTATGGCTACACCTTC.

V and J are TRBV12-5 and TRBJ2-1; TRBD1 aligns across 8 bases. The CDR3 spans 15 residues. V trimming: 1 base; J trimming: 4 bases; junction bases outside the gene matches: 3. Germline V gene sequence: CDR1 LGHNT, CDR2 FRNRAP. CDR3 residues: CASGLGDRGYNEQFF. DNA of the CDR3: TGTGCTAGTGGTTTGGGAGACAGGGGATACAATGAGCAGTTCTTC.

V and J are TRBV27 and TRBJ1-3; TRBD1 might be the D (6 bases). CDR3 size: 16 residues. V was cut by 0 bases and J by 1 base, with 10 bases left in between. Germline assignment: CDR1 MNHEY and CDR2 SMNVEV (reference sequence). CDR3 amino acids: CASSLSRGLSGNTIYF. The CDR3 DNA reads TGTGCCAGCAGTTTATCACGGGGGCTGTCTGGAAACACCATATATTTT.

CDR3 in amino acids: CASSVTGGSAFF. The DNA of the CDR3 is TGCGCCAGCAGTGTGACAGGGGGCTCTGCTTTCTTT. This chain links TRBV10-1 with TRBJ1-1; 10 nucleotides align to TRBD1. J lost 11 bases, V lost 4 bases, and 4 bases had no gene match. Germline V gives CDR1 WNHNN, CDR2 SYGVQD (reference sequence). The CDR3 consists of 12 residues.

The CDR3 here is CASSPPEETQYF. The DNA of the CDR3 is TGTGCCAGCTCACCACCGGAAGAGACCCAGTACTTC. The J gene is TRBJ2-5, the V gene TRBV18; D is undetermined. In germline, CDR1 is KGHSH, CDR2 LQKENI. Deletions cut 0 bases from V and 3 bases from J, with 2 bases between. This CDR3 spans 12 amino acids.

CDR3 region: CAWSRGLGEKLFF. The CDR3 bases are TGTGCCTGGAGCCGCGGGCTGGGAGAAAAACTGTTTTTT. The chain uses TRBV30 and TRBJ1-4; D uncertain. The V and J ends lost 3 bases and 8 bases respectively, with 13 bases between them. Germline CDR1 reads GTSNPN; CDR2 reads SVGIG (reference sequence). The CDR3 is 13 amino acids.

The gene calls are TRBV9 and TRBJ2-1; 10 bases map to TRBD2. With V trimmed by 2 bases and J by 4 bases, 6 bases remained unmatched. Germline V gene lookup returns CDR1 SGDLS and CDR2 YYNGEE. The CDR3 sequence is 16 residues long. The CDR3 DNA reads TGTGCCAGCAGCGTCTTAGCGGGAGGCAGGTACAATGAGCAGTTCTTC. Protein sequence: CASSVLAGGRYNEQFF.

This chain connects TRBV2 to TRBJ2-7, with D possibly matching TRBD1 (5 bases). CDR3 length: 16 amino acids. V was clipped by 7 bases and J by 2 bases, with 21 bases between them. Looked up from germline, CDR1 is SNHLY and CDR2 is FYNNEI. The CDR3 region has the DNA TGTGCCAGCAACGCTCCACCAAAGGGGTCCCCCTACGAGCAGTACTTC. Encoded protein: CASNAPPKGSPYEQYF.

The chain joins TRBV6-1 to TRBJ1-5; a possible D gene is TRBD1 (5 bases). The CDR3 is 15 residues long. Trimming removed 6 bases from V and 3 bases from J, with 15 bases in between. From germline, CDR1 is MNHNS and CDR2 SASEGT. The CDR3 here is CASRFETADNQPQHF. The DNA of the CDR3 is TGTGCCAGCAGGTTCGAGACAGCAGACAATCAGCCCCAGCATTTT.

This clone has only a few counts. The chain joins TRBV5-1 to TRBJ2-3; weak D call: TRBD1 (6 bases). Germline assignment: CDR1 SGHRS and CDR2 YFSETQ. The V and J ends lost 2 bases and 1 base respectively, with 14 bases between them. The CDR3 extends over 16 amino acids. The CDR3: CASSFTRGMGTDTQYF. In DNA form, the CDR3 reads TGCGCCAGCAGCTTTACCAGGGGTATGGGCACAGATACGCAGTATTTT.

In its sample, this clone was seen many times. CDR3 loop: CASDKLYNEQFF. The CDR3 DNA reads as TGTGCCAGCGATAAGCTATACAATGAGCAGTTCTTC. V gene TRBV2 combines with J gene TRBJ2-1; D is unclear. Germline CDR1 and CDR2: SNHLY and FYNNEI. V was cut by 8 bases and J by 4 bases, with 9 bases left in between. This CDR3 has 12 amino acids.

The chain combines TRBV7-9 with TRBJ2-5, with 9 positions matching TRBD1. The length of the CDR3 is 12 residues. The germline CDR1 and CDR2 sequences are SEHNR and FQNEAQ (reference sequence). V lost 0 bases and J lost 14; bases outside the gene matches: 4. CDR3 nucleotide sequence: TGTGCCAGCAGCTTAGCCGGACAGGGGTCCTACTTC. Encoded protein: CASSLAGQGSYF.

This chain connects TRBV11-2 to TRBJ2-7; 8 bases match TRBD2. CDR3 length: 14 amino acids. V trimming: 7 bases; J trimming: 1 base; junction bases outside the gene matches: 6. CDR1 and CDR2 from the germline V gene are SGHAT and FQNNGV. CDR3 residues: CASKPGLESYEQYF. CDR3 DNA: TGTGCCAGCAAACCGGGACTAGAGTCCTACGAGCAGTACTTC.

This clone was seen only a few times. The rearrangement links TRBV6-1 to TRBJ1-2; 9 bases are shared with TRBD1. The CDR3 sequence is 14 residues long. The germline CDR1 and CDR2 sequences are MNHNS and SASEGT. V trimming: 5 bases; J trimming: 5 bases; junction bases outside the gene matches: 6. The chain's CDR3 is CASSSETGGYGYTF. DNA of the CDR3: TGTGCCAGCAGTAGCGAGACAGGGGGTTATGGCTACACCTTC.

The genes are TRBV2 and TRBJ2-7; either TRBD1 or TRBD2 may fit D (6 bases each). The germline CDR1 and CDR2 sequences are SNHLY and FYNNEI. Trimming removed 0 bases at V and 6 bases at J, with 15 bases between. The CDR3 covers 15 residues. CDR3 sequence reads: CASSEAGLGGLEQYF. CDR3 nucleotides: TGTGCCAGCAGTGAAGCTGGGCTTGGGGGGCTCGAGCAGTACTTC.

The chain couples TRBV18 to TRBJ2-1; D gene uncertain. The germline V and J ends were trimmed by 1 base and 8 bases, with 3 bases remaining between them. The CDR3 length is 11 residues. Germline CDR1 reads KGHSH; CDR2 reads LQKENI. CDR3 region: CASSPLHEQFF. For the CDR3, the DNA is TGTGCCAGCTCACCACTGCATGAGCAGTTCTTC. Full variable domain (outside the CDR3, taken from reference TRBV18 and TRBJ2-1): NAGVMQNPRHLVRRRGQEARLRCSPMKGHSHVYWYRQLPEEGLKFMVYLQKENIIDESGMPKERFSAEFPKEGPSILRIQQVVRGDSAAYFCASSPLHEQFFGPGTRLTVL.